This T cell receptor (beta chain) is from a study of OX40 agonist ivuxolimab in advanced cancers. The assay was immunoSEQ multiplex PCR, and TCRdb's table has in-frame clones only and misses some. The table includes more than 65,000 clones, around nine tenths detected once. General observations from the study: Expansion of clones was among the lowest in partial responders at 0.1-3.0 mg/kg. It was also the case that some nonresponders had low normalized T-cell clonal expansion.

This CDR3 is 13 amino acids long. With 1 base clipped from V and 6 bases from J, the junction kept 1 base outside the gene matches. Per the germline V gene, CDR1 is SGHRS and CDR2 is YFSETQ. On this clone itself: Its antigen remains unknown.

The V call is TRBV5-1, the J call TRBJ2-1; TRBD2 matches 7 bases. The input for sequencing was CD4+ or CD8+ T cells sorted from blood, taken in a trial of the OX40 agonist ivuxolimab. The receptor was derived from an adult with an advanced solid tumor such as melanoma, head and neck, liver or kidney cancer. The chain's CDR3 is CASSLSGANEQFF. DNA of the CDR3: TGCGCCAGCAGCTTGAGCGGGGCCAATGAGCAGTTCTTC.